One and the same sample provided the 7 T cell receptor beta chains below, sequenced in a study of T cells in Graves' hyperthyroidism and ophthalmopathy. What was amplified from RNA transcripts were TCR beta CDR3 regions. HTBI primers were the set used in a first-round RT-PCR of the TCR CDR3. TCRdb independently ran MiXCR on the multiplex PCR reads; one entry per CDR3 protein. The sample shows hundreds of thousands of distinct CDR3 sequences, approximately 15% of them seen only once. The sample comprised blood. The receptors were sampled from a woman under 40 with Graves' hyperthyroidism that later progressed to Graves' ophthalmopathy.

This clonotype has ten or more counts. One end of the junction does not line up with germline, which may come from a read error. The V call is TRBV2, the J call TRBJ1-2; 11 bases match TRBD1. Germline V gene data show CDR1 as SNHLY and CDR2 as FYNNEI. The CDR3 totals 14 residues. The CDR3 here is CASSEGQGADGYTF. CDR3 DNA: TGTGCCAGCAGCGAAGGACAGGGGGCTGATGGCTACACCTTC.

This clonotype appeared many times. The rearrangement uses TRBV5-4 and TRBJ2-7; the D gene is possibly TRBD2 (5 bases). Germline V gene sequence: CDR1 SGHNT, CDR2 YYREEE (reference sequence). The V end lost 1 base, the J end lost 5 bases, and 16 bases lay between the germline ends. The CDR3 totals 15 residues. The CDR3 here is CASSLPHEGAHEQYF. The CDR3 DNA sequence: TGTGCCAGCAGCTTGCCTCACGAGGGCGCCCACGAGCAGTACTTC.

The chain carries TRBV12-3 or TRBV12-4 and TRBJ1-2, with TRBD1 identical over 9 bases. V shed 5 bases and J 3 bases; nucleotides not matched to a gene: 13. CDR3 size: 17 residues. CDR3 in amino acids: CASSLGTGRFKDYGYTF. The DNA for the CDR3 is TGTGCCAGCAGTCTCGGGACAGGGAGGTTCAAGGACTATGGCTACACCTTC.

DNA of the CDR3: TGTGCCAGCAGCCGCCCCGACAGGGGGGTAAGCGAGCAGTACTTC. It translates to CASSRPDRGVSEQYF. The chain joins TRBV12-3 or TRBV12-4 to TRBJ2-7; TRBD1 matches 9 bases. The CDR3 length is 15 residues. Germline trimming cut 6 bases from V and 6 bases from J; bases unmatched to any gene: 12.

This clonotype was observed a handful of times. The J gene is TRBJ2-5, the V gene TRBV20-1; TRBD2 aligns across 14 bases. After removal of 4 bases from V and 2 bases from J, the junction contained 3 bases not matched to a gene. Germline CDR1 DFQATT, CDR2 SNEGSKA (reference sequence). The CDR3 totals 15 residues. CDR3 in amino acids: CSATWTSGRQETQYF. CDR3 DNA sequence: TGCAGTGCTACGTGGACTAGCGGGAGGCAAGAGACCCAGTACTTC.

This clonotype was recorded many times. The chain couples TRBV11-3 to TRBJ2-7, with D possibly being TRBD2 (6 bases). Germline lookup yields CDR1 SGHNT and CDR2 YENEEA. This CDR3 has 16 amino acids. The V gene lost 1 base and the J gene lost 3 bases, with 16 bases spanning the gap. The CDR3 loop reads CASSLVSRGTFYEQYF. CDR3 DNA: TGTGCCAGCAGCTTAGTCTCTCGCGGGACGTTCTACGAGCAGTACTTC.

This clonotype has more than one count but fewer than ten. The chain combines TRBV20-1 with TRBJ2-1; maybe TRBD1 (6 bases). V lost 6 bases to trimming and J lost 9 bases, with 9 bases between them. Germline lookup yields CDR1 DFQATT and CDR2 SNEGSKA (reference sequence). There are 10 residues in the CDR3. As DNA, the CDR3 is TGCAGTGCCGGCAGGGGTGAGCAGTTCTTC. Protein: CSAGRGEQFF.